This T cell receptor beta chain is drawn from a study of T cells after yellow fever vaccination. General observations from the study: Although the secondary response was weaker, it peaked faster, at day 5 versus 15. Abundant clonotypes from the bulk population could contaminate FACS-sorted repertoires.

TCR cDNA, made by 5'RACE template switching, carried an added universal primer site and UMIs. TCRdb ran MiXCR on the 5' RACE reads and lists one entry per CDR3 protein. The sample comprises around 550,000 distinct CDR3 sequences, 15% to 20% of which are singletons, and 14% rests with the top ten. A remark on this clonotype: Its target is not known.

Germline V lookup: CDR1 SQVTM, CDR2 ANQGSEA. The CDR3 is 12 residues long. The V and J ends lost 4 bases and 9 bases, in that order; junction bases with no gene match: 6. The source of this sequence is a man aged 25 to 40 who received the YFV17D yellow fever vaccine. V gene TRBV29-1 combines with J gene TRBJ2-1; 7 bases align to TRBD2. The sequencing used PBMCs, collected 15 days after the yellow fever booster vaccination. For the CDR3, the DNA is TGCAGCGTTGGACGACTAGCTACTGAGCAGTTCTTC. Amino acids: CSVGRLATEQFF.